One and the same sample provided the 21 T cell receptor beta chains below, sequenced in a study of OX40 agonist ivuxolimab in advanced cancers. The assay was immunoSEQ multiplex PCR, and TCRdb's table has in-frame clones only and misses some. The table records 90,000 to 100,000 clones, around 83% of them present only once. The sample was CD4+ or CD8+ T cells sorted from blood, taken in a trial of the OX40 agonist ivuxolimab. All receptors derive from an adult with an advanced solid tumor such as melanoma, head and neck, liver or kidney cancer.

V usage is TRBV14 and J usage is TRBJ2-5; TRBD2 agrees at 7 bases. The CDR3 spans 15 residues. J lost 1 base, V lost 0 bases, and 2 bases had no gene match. The germline V gene encodes CDR1 SGHDN and CDR2 FVKESK. The CDR3 DNA is TGTGCCAGCAGCCAAGACGCTAGCGGCCAAGAGACCCAGTACTTC. As protein: CASSQDASGQETQYF.

This chain links TRBV21-1 with TRBJ1-4; the table's D call, TRBD1, has no DNA check behind it. TRBV21-1 is annotated as a pseudogene. This CDR3 is 17 amino acids long. Here the CDR3 DNA reads TGTGCCAGCAGCAAACCCCCCCAGATTACAACTAATGAAAAACTGTTTTTT. The encoded protein is CASSKPPQITTNEKLFF.

This clone turned up a few times. The CDR3 region is CASSVGQGRTFF. Here the CDR3 DNA reads TGTGCCAGCAGTGTCGGACAGGGTCGAACTTTCTTT. The chain has TRBV6-1 and TRBJ1-1; 8 bases fit TRBD1. The CDR3 runs 12 residues. Germline CDR1 is MNHNS and CDR2 is SASEGT. The J segment lost 12 bases and the V segment lost 4 bases, leaving 7 bases of the junction unmatched.

The V call is TRBV7-2, the J call TRBJ2-7; 7 bases fit TRBD1. The CDR3 runs 14 residues. V gave up 5 bases and J gave up 3 bases; unmatched junction bases: 7. CDR1 is SGHTA, CDR2 FQGNSA, per germline. The CDR3 protein is CASSKTGMGYEQYF. As DNA, the CDR3 is TGTGCCAGCAGCAAGACAGGGATGGGCTACGAGCAGTACTTC.

The chain recombines TRBV5-1 with TRBJ1-6; D may be TRBD1 (6 bases). Deletions cut 4 bases from V and 6 bases from J, with 14 bases between. CDR3 size: 15 residues. Germline values: CDR1 SGHRS, CDR2 YFSETQ. CDR3 region: CASSPGGQTNSPLHF. The CDR3 region has the DNA TGCGCCAGCAGCCCCGGAGGACAGACTAATTCACCCCTCCACTTT.

V usage is TRBV29-1 and J usage is TRBJ2-1; 10 nucleotides agree with TRBD1. The germline V gene encodes CDR1 SQVTM and CDR2 ANQGSEA. V shed 6 bases and J 7 bases; nucleotides not matched to a gene: 0. CDR3 size: 11 residues. This CDR3 reads CSVDRGNEQFF. The CDR3, as DNA: TGCAGCGTGGACAGGGGGAATGAGCAGTTCTTC.

This chain joins TRBV6-5 and TRBJ2-7, with D tentatively TRBD1 or TRBD2 (5 bases each). The CDR3 extends over 12 amino acids. V was cut by 4 bases and J by 12 bases, with 16 bases left in between. The germline gives CDR1 MNHEY, CDR2 SVGAGI. In DNA form, the CDR3 reads TGTGCCAGCAGTTCTGGATCGAAGAGGGGGTACTTC. The encoded protein is CASSSGSKRGYF.

This chain connects TRBV18 to TRBJ2-5, with a possible D match to TRBD2 (5 bases). CDR1 and CDR2 (germline): KGHSH, LQKENI. V lost 6 bases and J 2 bases, leaving 10 bases between the germline ends. The CDR3 totals 13 residues. CDR3 DNA sequence: TGTGCCAGCTCCCGGGGAGATCAAGAGACCCAGTACTTC. Protein product: CASSRGDQETQYF.

J is TRBJ1-3 and V is TRBV6-1, with D maybe TRBD1 (6 bases). Trimming stripped 6 bases from V and 0 bases from J, with 9 bases between. The CDR3 totals 14 residues. Germline lookup yields CDR1 MNHNS and CDR2 SASEGT. CDR3 nucleotides: TGTGCCAGCAGGGGGACATACTCTGGAAACACCATATATTTT. Its translation is CASRGTYSGNTIYF.

This clone was detected only once. The chain carries TRBV2 and TRBJ2-5; 7 bases line up with TRBD1. Germline V lookup: CDR1 SNHLY, CDR2 FYNNEI. The V gene end was trimmed by 7 bases and the J gene end by 1 base; junction bases not matched to a gene: 3. This CDR3 region has 13 residues. CDR3 sequence: CASKGTAQETQYF. In nucleotides, the CDR3 is TGTGCCAGCAAAGGGACAGCCCAAGAGACCCAGTACTTC.

The rearrangement uses TRBV6-1 and TRBJ2-3, with 8 bases fitting TRBD2. J gave up 4 bases and V 4 bases, and 7 bases lay outside the gene matches. CDR3 length equals 15 residues. From germline, CDR1 is MNHNS and CDR2 SASEGT. CDR3 coding DNA: TGTGCCAGCAGTGGAGCGGGAGCGCGGGCAGATACGCAGTATTTT. Protein sequence: CASSGAGARADTQYF.

The chain couples TRBV2 to TRBJ1-1, with a tentative D call TRBD1 (6 bases). Per germline, CDR1 SNHLY and CDR2 FYNNEI. V was trimmed by 7 bases and J by 4 bases, leaving 13 bases between them. The CDR3 contains 13 residues. In nucleotides, the CDR3 is TGTGCCAGCAAGTCAGGGGTTGGCACTGAAGCTTTCTTT. It yields the protein CASKSGVGTEAFF.

Note on this clone: The junction departs from germline at one end; a sequencing error may be responsible. The chain is built from TRBV5-4 and TRBJ2-6; tentative D call: TRBD2 (6 bases). This CDR3 contains 14 residues. From germline, CDR1 is SGHNT and CDR2 YYREEE (reference sequence). The CDR3 here is CASSQVAFGGVLTF. DNA for the CDR3: TGCGCCAGCAGCCAAGTCGCCTTCGGGGGCGTCCTGACTTTC.

This clone was observed once. The rearrangement joins TRBV6-6 to TRBJ1-2, with 8 bases that match TRBD1. CDR1 MNHNY and CDR2 SVGAGI come from the germline V gene (reference sequence). V was pared by 2 bases and J by 4 bases, with 3 bases of the junction left unmatched. CDR3 length: 14 residues. The CDR3 bases are TGTGCCAGCAGTTACGGGCAGGGGGCCTATGGCTACACCTTC. The encoded protein is CASSYGQGAYGYTF.

This chain uses TRBV5-1 with TRBJ2-1; D may be TRBD1 (5 bases). Germline V gene lookup returns CDR1 SGHRS and CDR2 YFSETQ. Trimming pared 3 bases from V and 0 bases from J, leaving 10 bases between. This CDR3 is built from 15 residues. The CDR3 DNA reads TGCGCCAGCAGCTCAGACGGACACTCCTACAATGAGCAGTTCTTC. It is translated as CASSSDGHSYNEQFF.

V is TRBV18 and J is TRBJ1-1; 7 positions agree with TRBD1. V lost 1 base, J lost 5 bases, and 7 bases stayed unmatched. Looked up from germline, CDR1 is KGHSH and CDR2 is LQKENI. The CDR3 covers 15 residues. The CDR3 spells CASSPLDRADTEAFF. The CDR3 nucleotides read TGTGCCAGCTCACCACTAGACAGGGCAGATACTGAAGCTTTCTTT.

This clone came up a few times. The V gene is TRBV7-7, the J gene TRBJ2-3; D not certain. V was pared by 1 base and J by 2 bases, with 4 bases between. The CDR3 loop spans 13 amino acids. Germline V lookup: CDR1 SSHAT, CDR2 FNYEAQ (reference sequence). The CDR3 nucleotides read TGTGCCAGCAGCTTAGGTCTCACAGATACGCAGTATTTT. It encodes CASSLGLTDTQYF.

The rearrangement links TRBV5-1 to TRBJ1-1; the D is unclear. The CDR3 contains 15 residues. The germline V and J ends were trimmed by 1 base and 0 bases, with 10 bases remaining between them. CDR1 is SGHRS, CDR2 YFSETQ, per germline. CDR3 in DNA: TGCGCCAGCAGCTTGAATCCCAGCATGAACACTGAAGCTTTCTTT. As protein: CASSLNPSMNTEAFF.

A few counts support this clone. This sequence joins TRBV21-1 and TRBJ2-3. TRBV21-1 is termed a pseudogene. The CDR3 loop spans 16 amino acids. Written as DNA, the CDR3 is TGTGCCAGCAGCATCTCCGGGACCGAAAGGGCAGATACGCAGTATTTT. Protein product: CASSISGTERADTQYF.

The chain joins TRBV7-3 to TRBJ2-7, with 8 bases matching TRBD1. The CDR3 runs 14 residues. Germline values: CDR1 SGHTA, CDR2 FQGTGA. V lost 5 bases and J lost 3; bases outside the gene matches: 6. The chain's CDR3 is CASSIAGGGYEQYF. DNA of the CDR3: TGTGCCAGCAGCATTGCAGGGGGCGGCTACGAGCAGTACTTC.

This clone was seen a handful of times. J is TRBJ2-1 and V is TRBV7-2; a weak D match, TRBD1 (5 bases). The CDR3 has 15 amino acids. The germline V and J ends were trimmed by 4 bases and 4 bases, with 14 bases remaining between them. From germline, CDR1 is SGHTA and CDR2 FQGNSA. The CDR3 loop is CASSSRRQQYNEQFF. The DNA of the CDR3 is TGTGCCAGCAGCTCCCGGAGACAGCAGTACAATGAGCAGTTCTTC.